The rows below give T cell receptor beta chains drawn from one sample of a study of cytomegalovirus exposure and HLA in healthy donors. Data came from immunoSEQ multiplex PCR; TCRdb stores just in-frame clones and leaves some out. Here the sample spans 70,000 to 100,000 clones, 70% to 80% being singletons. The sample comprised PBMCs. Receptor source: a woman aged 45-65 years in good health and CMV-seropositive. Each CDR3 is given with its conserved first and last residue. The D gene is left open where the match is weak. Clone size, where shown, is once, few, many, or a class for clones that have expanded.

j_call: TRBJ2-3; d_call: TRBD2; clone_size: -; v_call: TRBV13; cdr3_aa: CASSPRLAESTDTQYF; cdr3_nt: TGTGCCAGCAGCCCGAGACTAGCGGAGAGCACAGATACGCAGTATTTT
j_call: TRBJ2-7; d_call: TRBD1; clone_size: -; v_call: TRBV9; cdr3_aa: CASSLTSGTGWDEQYF; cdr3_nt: TGTGCCAGCAGCCTAACCTCGGGGACAGGGTGGGACGAGCAGTACTTC
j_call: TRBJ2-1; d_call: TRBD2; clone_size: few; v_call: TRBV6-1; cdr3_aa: CASSGGRSGRNEQFF; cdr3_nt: TGTGCCAGCAGTGGGGGGAGGAGCGGGAGAAATGAGCAGTTCTTC
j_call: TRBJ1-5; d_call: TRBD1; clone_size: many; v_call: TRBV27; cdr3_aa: CASSMTGDSNQPQHF; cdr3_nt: TGTGCCAGCAGTATGACAGGGGATAGCAATCAGCCCCAGCATTTT
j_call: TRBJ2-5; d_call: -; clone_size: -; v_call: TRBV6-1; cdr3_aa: CASSVVQSETQYF; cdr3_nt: TGTGCCAGCAGTGTCGTCCAGTCAGAGACCCAGTACTTC
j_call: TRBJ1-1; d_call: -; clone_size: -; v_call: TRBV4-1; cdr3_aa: CASSQGGLTEAFF; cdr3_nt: TGCGCCAGCAGCCAGGGGGGGCTCACTGAAGCTTTCTTT
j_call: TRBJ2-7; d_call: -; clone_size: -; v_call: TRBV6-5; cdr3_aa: CASSYSISGTYEQYF; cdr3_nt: TGTGCCAGCAGTTACTCTATTTCAGGGACCTACGAGCAGTACTTC
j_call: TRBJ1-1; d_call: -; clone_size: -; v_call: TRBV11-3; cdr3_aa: CASSLLRGNTEAFF; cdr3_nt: TGTGCCAGCAGCTTACTAAGGGGGAACACTGAAGCTTTCTTT
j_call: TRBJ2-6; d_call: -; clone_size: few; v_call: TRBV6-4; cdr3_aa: CASSARDTDGANVLTF; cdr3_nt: TGTGCCAGCAGCGCCAGGGATACGGACGGGGCCAACGTCCTGACTTTC
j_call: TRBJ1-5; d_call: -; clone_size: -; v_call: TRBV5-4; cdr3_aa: CASSIQGMGNQPQHF; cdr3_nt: TGTGCCAGCAGCATTCAGGGAATGGGCAATCAGCCCCAGCATTTT
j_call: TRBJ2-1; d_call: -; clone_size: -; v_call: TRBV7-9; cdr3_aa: CASSPGARAGSREQFF; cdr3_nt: TGTGCCAGCAGCCCAGGGGCCCGGGCTGGCTCCCGTGAGCAGTTCTTC
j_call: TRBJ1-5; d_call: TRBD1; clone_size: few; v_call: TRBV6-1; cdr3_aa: CASSGQGDQPQHF; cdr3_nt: TGTGCCAGCAGCGGACAGGGTGATCAGCCCCAGCATTTT
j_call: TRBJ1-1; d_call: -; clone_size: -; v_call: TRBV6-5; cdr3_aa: CASSFYRAERTEAFF; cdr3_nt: TGTGCCAGCAGCTTCTACAGGGCCGAGAGAACTGAAGCTTTCTTT
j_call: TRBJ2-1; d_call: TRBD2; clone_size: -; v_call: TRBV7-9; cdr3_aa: CASSRVVGRGGNEQFF; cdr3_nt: TGTGCCAGCAGCAGAGTGGTCGGCCGCGGGGGGAATGAGCAGTTCTTC
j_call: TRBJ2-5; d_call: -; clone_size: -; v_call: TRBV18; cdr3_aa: CASSPVRETQYF; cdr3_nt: TGTGCCAGCTCACCCGTCCGGGAGACCCAGTACTTC
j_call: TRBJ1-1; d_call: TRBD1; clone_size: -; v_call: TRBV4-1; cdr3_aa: CASSQETTGVTEAFF; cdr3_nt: TGCGCCAGCAGCCAAGAGACGACAGGGGTCACTGAAGCTTTCTTT
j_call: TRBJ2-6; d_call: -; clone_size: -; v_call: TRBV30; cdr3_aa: CAWTTGLSGANVLTF; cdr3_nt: TGTGCCTGGACGACAGGTCTCTCTGGGGCCAACGTCCTGACTTTC
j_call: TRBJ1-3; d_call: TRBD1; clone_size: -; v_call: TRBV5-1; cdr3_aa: CASSRAGGFGDTIYF; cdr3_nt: TGCGCCAGCAGCCGGGCAGGGGGTTTTGGTGACACCATATATTTT
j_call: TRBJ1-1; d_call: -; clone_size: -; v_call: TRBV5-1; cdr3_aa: CASSGPIGQNTEAFF; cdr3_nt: TGCGCCAGCAGCGGACCCATCGGACAGAACACTGAAGCTTTCTTT
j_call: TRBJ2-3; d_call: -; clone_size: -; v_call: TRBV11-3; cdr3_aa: CASSLRGGDTQYF; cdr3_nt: TGTGCCAGCAGCTTAAGGGGTGGGGATACGCAGTATTTT
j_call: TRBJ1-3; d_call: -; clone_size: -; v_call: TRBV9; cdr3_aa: CASSVGAGSGNTIYF; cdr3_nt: TGTGCCAGCAGCGTAGGTGCAGGGTCAGGAAACACCATATATTTT
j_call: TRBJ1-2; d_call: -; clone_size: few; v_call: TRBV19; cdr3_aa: CASTGNPYGYTF; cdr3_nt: TGTGCCAGCACAGGGAACCCCTATGGCTACACCTTC
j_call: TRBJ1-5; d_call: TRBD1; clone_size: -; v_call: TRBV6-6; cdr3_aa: CASSYSGQRNQPQHF; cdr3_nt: TGTGCCAGCAGTTACTCGGGACAGCGGAATCAGCCCCAGCATTTT
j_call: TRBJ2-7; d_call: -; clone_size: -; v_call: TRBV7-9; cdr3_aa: CSSSRTVYEQYF; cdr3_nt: TGTTCCAGCAGCAGGACAGTTTACGAGCAGTACTTC
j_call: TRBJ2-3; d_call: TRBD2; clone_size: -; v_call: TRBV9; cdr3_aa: CASSFWTSGSTDTQYF; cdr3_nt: TGTGCCAGCAGCTTTTGGACTAGCGGTAGCACAGATACGCAGTATTTT
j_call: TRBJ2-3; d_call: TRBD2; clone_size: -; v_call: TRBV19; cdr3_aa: CASSISRGGIDTQYF; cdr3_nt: TGTGCCAGTAGTATCTCCCGGGGGGGGATAGATACGCAGTATTTT
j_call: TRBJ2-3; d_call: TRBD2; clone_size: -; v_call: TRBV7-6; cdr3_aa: CASSLNGRAVDTQYF; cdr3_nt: TGTGCCAGCAGCTTAAACGGGAGGGCGGTAGATACGCAGTATTTT
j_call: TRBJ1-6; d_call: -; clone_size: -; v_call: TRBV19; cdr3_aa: CASSSPGPGAPLHF; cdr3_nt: TGTGCCAGTAGTAGTCCCGGCCCCGGGGCACCCCTCCACTTT
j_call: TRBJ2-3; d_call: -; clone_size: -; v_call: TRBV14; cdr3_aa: CASSPIDRSDTQYF; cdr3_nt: TGTGCCAGCAGCCCTATAGACAGGTCTGATACGCAGTATTTT
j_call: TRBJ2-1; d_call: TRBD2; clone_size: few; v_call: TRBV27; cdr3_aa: CASSLSAGGYNEQFF; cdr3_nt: TGTGCCAGCAGTTTATCGGCGGGGGGATACAATGAGCAGTTCTTC
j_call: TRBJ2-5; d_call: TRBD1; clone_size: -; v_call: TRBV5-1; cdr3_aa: CASSSRDRGKTQYF; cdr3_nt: TGCGCCAGCAGCTCCCGGGACAGGGGGAAGACCCAGTACTTC
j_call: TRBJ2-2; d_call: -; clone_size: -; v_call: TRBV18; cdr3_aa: CASSNLAGTSPNTGELFF; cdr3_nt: TGTGCCAGCTCAAACTTGGCAGGCACAAGTCCGAACACCGGGGAGCTGTTTTTT
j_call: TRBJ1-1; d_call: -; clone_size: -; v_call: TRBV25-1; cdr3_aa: CASSDTFNLGGSTEAFF; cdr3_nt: TGTGCCAGCAGTGACACCTTTAACTTGGGGGGGAGCACTGAAGCTTTCTTT
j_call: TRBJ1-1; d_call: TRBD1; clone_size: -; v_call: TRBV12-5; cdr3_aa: CASGPRTGDTEAFF; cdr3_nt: TGTGCTAGTGGTCCGCGGACAGGGGACACTGAAGCTTTCTTT
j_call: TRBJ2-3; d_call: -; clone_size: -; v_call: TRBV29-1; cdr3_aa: CSVGRGTSSTDTQYF; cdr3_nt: TGCAGCGTTGGGCGGGGAACATCTAGCACAGATACGCAGTATTTT
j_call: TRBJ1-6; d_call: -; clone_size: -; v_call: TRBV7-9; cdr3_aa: CASSFGGASESPLHF; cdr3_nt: TGTGCCAGCAGCTTCGGAGGGGCCTCGGAGTCACCCCTCCACTTT
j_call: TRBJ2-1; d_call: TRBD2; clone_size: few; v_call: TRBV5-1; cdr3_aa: CASSLEAGGSNEQFF; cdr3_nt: TGCGCCAGCAGCTTGGAAGCGGGGGGAAGCAATGAGCAGTTCTTC
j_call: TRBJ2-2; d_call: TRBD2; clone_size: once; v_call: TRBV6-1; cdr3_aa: CASRLTSGGTGELFF; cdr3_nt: TGTGCCAGCAGATTAACTAGCGGGGGTACCGGGGAGCTGTTTTTT
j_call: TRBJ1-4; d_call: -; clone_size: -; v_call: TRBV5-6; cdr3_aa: CASSLEGTLFNEKLFF; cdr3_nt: TGTGCCAGCAGCTTGGAAGGGACATTATTTAATGAAAAACTGTTTTTT
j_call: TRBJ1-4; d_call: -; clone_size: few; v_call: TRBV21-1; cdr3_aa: CASSKGLGAANEKLFF; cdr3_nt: TGTGCCAGCAGCAAAGGATTGGGGGCAGCTAATGAAAAACTGTTTTTT
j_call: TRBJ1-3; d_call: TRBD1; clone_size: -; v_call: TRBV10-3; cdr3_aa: CAISSPGQISGNTIYF; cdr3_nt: TGTGCCATCAGCTCCCCGGGACAGATCTCTGGAAACACCATATATTTT
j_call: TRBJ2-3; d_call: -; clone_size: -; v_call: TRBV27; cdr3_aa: CASSFRGSPTDTQYF; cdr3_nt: TGTGCCAGCAGTTTTCGGGGAAGCCCCACAGATACGCAGTATTTT
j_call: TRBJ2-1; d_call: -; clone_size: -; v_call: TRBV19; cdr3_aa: CASSIDRTYNEQFF; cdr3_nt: TGTGCCAGTAGTATAGACAGGACCTACAATGAGCAGTTCTTC
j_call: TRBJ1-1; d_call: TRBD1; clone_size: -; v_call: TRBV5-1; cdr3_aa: CASSQGQGALDTEAFF; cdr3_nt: TGCGCCAGCAGCCAGGGACAGGGGGCTTTGGACACTGAAGCTTTCTTT
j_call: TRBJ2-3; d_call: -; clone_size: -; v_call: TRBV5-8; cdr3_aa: CASRHRGTDTQYF; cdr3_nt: TGTGCCAGCAGACACAGGGGCACAGATACGCAGTATTTT
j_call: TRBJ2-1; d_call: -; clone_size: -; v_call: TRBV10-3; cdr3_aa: CAISEGRTTIYNEQFF; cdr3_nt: TGTGCCATCAGTGAGGGGAGGACTACGATATACAATGAGCAGTTCTTC
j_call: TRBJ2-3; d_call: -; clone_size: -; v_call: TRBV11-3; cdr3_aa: CASSLGATSTDTQYF; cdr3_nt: TGTGCCAGCAGCTTGGGAGCTACTAGCACAGATACGCAGTATTTT
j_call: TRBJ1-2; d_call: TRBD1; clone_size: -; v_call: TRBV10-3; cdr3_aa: CAISEGQDYGYTF; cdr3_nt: TGTGCCATCAGTGAGGGACAGGACTATGGCTACACCTTC
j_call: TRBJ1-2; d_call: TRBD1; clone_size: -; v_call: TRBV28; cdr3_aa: CASSHPTGGRSGYTF; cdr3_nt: TGTGCCAGCAGTCATCCGACAGGGGGTAGGAGTGGCTACACCTTC
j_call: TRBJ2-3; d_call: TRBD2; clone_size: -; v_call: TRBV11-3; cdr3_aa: CASSTGLAGETDTQYF; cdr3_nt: TGTGCCAGCAGCACGGGACTAGCGGGAGAGACAGATACGCAGTATTTT